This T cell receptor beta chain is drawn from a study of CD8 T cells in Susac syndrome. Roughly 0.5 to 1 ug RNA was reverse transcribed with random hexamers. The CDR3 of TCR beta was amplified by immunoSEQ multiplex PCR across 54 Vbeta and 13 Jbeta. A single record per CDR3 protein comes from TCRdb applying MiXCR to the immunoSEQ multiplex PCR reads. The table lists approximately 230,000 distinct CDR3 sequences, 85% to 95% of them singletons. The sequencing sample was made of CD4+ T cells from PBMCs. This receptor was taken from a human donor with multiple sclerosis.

CDR3 nucleotides: TGTGCCACCAGGGTACGGGGGCAAGAGACCCAGTACTTC. Amino acid sequence: CATRVRGQETQYF. The chain has TRBV24-1 and TRBJ2-5; perhaps TRBD2 as D (6 bases). Trimming left V 7 bases short and J 2 bases short, with 10 bases between. From germline, CDR1 is KGHDR and CDR2 SFDVKD. CDR3 size: 13 residues.